Below, 32 T cell receptor beta chains from the same sample are listed, as sequenced in a study of identical twins (dated by TCRdb to between 2015 and 2016). The protocol used for the library was 5' RACE. TCRdb shows the sequencer as Illumina HiSeq 2000. TCRdb's own reprocessing of the public reads used fastp at Q25 and MiXCR and kept productive beta chains. One record per CDR3 amino acid sequence lists the most common genes and DNA. Across this sample there are approximately 220,000 distinct CDR3 sequences, with 7.5% seen only once. The top ten hold about 5.6% of the sample. The sample was also reused in another study, on yellow fever vaccine responses in identical twins.

The specimen sequenced was CD8+ T cells sorted from blood. The origin of the receptors is a young woman in good health.

The V gene is TRBV2, the J gene TRBJ2-1; D unclear. Germline loops: CDR1 SNHLY, CDR2 FYNNEI. This CDR3 has 14 amino acids. V was shortened by 1 base and J by 3 bases, with 7 bases between the two germline ends. In DNA, the CDR3 is TGTGCCAGCAGTGAAGGGAACCTCTACAATGAGCAGTTCTTC. Encoded protein: CASSEGNLYNEQFF.

The chain recombines TRBV19 with TRBJ1-5; D remains unclear. V lost 5 bases and J 2 bases, leaving 16 bases between the germline ends. The germline CDR1 and CDR2 sequences are LNHDA and SQIVND (reference sequence). This CDR3 spans 16 amino acids. CDR3 in DNA: TGTGCCAGTAGTCCCAAAAGTTTGGGAGGCAATCAGCCCCAGCATTTT. Protein: CASSPKSLGGNQPQHF. The variable domain in full, completed from reference TRBV19 and TRBJ1-5, reads DGGITQSPKYLFRKEGQNVTLSCEQNLNHDAMYWYRQDPGQGLRLIYYSQIVNDFQKGDIAEGYSVSREKKESFPLTVTSAQKNPTAFYLCASSPKSLGGNQPQHFGDGTRLSIL.

This clonotype showed up many times. V and J are TRBV7-8 and TRBJ2-1; 12 positions match TRBD2. V trimming: 5 bases; J trimming: 2 bases; junction bases outside the gene matches: 4. The length of the CDR3 is 16 residues. Per the germline V gene, CDR1 is SGHVS and CDR2 is FQNEAQ. The CDR3 here is CASSERLAGAYNEQFF. The CDR3 bases are TGTGCCAGCAGCGAGAGACTAGCGGGAGCCTACAATGAGCAGTTCTTC. Full variable domain (remainder filled in from reference TRBV7-8 and TRBJ2-1): GAGVSQSPRYKVAKRGQDVALRCDPISGHVSLFWYQQALGQGPEFLTYFQNEAQLDKSGLPSDRFFAERPEGSVSTLKIQRTQQEDSAVYLCASSERLAGAYNEQFFGPGTRLTVL.

This clonotype was recorded a few times. The chain joins TRBV7-6 to TRBJ1-4, with 8 bases aligning to TRBD1. Germline CDR1 reads SGHVS; CDR2 reads FNYEAQ. V lost 7 bases, J lost 7 bases, and 8 bases stayed unmatched. The CDR3 length is 14 residues. The CDR3 nucleotides are TGTGCCAGCACCAAGGACAGGGTGGGTGAAAAACTGTTTTTT. As protein: CASTKDRVGEKLFF. The full variable domain, with the rest looked up from reference TRBV7-6 and TRBJ1-4, is GAGVSQSPRYKVTKRGQDVALRCDPISGHVSLYWYRQALGQGPEFLTYFNYEAQQDKSGLPNDRFSAERPEGSISTLTIQRTEQRDSAMYRCASTKDRVGEKLFFGSGTQLSVL.

The chain is built from TRBV11-2 and TRBJ2-1; D might be TRBD2 (6 bases). V lost 0 bases and J lost 2, with 11 bases in between. In germline, CDR1 is SGHAT, CDR2 FQNNGV. This CDR3 is built from 16 residues. This CDR3 is CASSLDGASAYNEQFF. The CDR3 nucleotides read TGTGCCAGCAGCTTAGATGGGGCTAGCGCCTACAATGAGCAGTTCTTC. The full variable domain, in which reference TRBV11-2 and TRBJ2-1 provide the parts outside the CDR3, is EAGVAQSPRYKIIEKRQSVAFWCNPISGHATLYWYQQILGQGPKLLIQFQNNGVVDDSQLPKDRFSAERLKGVDSTLKIQPAKLEDSAVYLCASSLDGASAYNEQFFGPGTRLTVL.

This clonotype has ten or more counts. The CDR3, as DNA: TGTGCCAGCAGCAAACTGGAGGGGACAGGGCACAACTATGGCTACACCTTC. It codes for CASSKLEGTGHNYGYTF. The chain is built from TRBV21-1 and TRBJ1-2; the tabulated D call, TRBD1, remains unverified against the DNA. TRBV21-1 is reported as a pseudogene. There are 17 residues in the CDR3.

This clonotype was picked up many times. The chain joins TRBV15 to TRBJ2-4; either TRBD1 or TRBD2 may supply D (5 bases each). Trimming left V 6 bases short and J 2 bases short, with 17 bases between. There are 16 residues in the CDR3. CDR1 and CDR2 from the germline V gene are LNHNV and YYDKDF (reference sequence). The chain's CDR3 is CATSPSPEGSKNIQYF. In nucleotides, the CDR3 is TGTGCCACCAGTCCCTCCCCAGAGGGGTCCAAAAACATTCAGTACTTC.

This clonotype showed up just a few times. The rearrangement joins TRBV2 to TRBJ1-2; D uncertain. The ends were cut back, 9 bases at V and 1 base at J, with 12 bases in the middle. The CDR3 spans 13 residues. The germline V gene has CDR1 SNHLY and CDR2 FYNNEI. This CDR3 reads CASPYRFNYGYTF. CDR3 in DNA: TGTGCCAGTCCCTACAGATTTAACTATGGCTACACCTTC.

The rearrangement uses TRBV27 and TRBJ1-4, with TRBD1 matching 8 bases. This CDR3 comprises 15 residues. V lost 6 bases to trimming and J lost 7 bases; unmatched junction nucleotides: 10. CDR1 and CDR2 (germline): MNHEY, SMNVEV (reference sequence). CDR3 nucleotides: TGTGCCAGCAGACAGGGGGTCTTTAATGGTGAAAAACTGTTTTTT. It encodes CASRQGVFNGEKLFF.

The rearrangement uses TRBV7-2 and TRBJ2-3; a weak D match, TRBD2 (6 bases). The V gene's germline CDR1 is SGHTA and CDR2 FQGNSA. Trimming shortened V by 3 bases and J by 1 base, and 17 bases separated the two germline ends. The CDR3 has 17 amino acids. CDR3 sequence reads: CASSFIQEGFGTDTQYF. The CDR3 nucleotides are TGTGCCAGCAGCTTCATACAGGAGGGGTTCGGCACAGATACGCAGTATTTT. The entire variable domain, with the rest obtained from reference TRBV7-2 and TRBJ2-3, is as follows: GAGVSQSPSNKVTEKGKDVELRCDPISGHTALYWYRQSLGQGLEFLIYFQGNSAPDKSGLPSDRFSAERTGGSVSTLTIQRTQQEDSAVYLCASSFIQEGFGTDTQYFGPGTRLTVL.

Many counts were recorded for this clonotype. The rearrangement joins TRBV7-8 to TRBJ2-7, with D perhaps assigned TRBD1 or TRBD2 (5 bases each). Between the trimmed V and J ends, which lost 4 bases and 3 bases, there was a span of 19 bases. Germline V CDR1 and CDR2: SGHVS, FQNEAQ. There are 16 residues in the CDR3. The CDR3 DNA follows: TGTGCCAGCAGCTATCGAACCGGGACGAAGTTCTACGAGCAGTACTTC. This translates into CASSYRTGTKFYEQYF.

In its sample, this clonotype was seen many times. The CDR3 region has the DNA TGTGCCAGCAGCCCTCTAGCGGGGTCCACCGGGGAGCTGTTTTTT. Amino acids: CASSPLAGSTGELFF. The chain uses TRBV7-9 and TRBJ2-2, with 9 bases that match TRBD2. This CDR3 region has 15 residues. CDR1 is SEHNR and CDR2 is FQNEAQ in the germline V gene (reference sequence). After removal of 5 bases from V and 4 bases from J, the junction contained 5 bases not matched to a gene. The whole variable domain, remainder taken from reference TRBV7-9 and TRBJ2-2, is DTGVSQNPRHKITKRGQNVTFRCDPISEHNRLYWYRQTLGQGPEFLTYFQNEAQLEKSRLLSDRFSAERPKGSFSTLEIQRTEQGDSAMYLCASSPLAGSTGELFFGEGSRLTVL.

This clonotype was counted at least ten times. The chain has TRBV7-9 and TRBJ2-3; D is possibly TRBD1 (5 bases). This CDR3 spans 14 amino acids. V lost 5 bases and J lost 6, with 15 bases in between. The germline V gene encodes CDR1 SEHNR and CDR2 FQNEAQ (reference sequence). The chain's CDR3 is CASSAETSGDTQYF. The DNA for the CDR3 is TGTGCCAGCAGCGCCGAAACTTCAGGGGATACGCAGTATTTT.

This clonotype was detected a few times. The chain employs TRBV12-3 or TRBV12-4 and TRBJ2-5; either TRBD1 or TRBD2 may supply D (6 bases each). The CDR3 consists of 16 residues. V was shortened by 8 bases and J by 5 bases, with 24 bases between the two germline ends. The CDR3 DNA is TGTGCCAGCGGAGGGGGGAAGGTTTCCCTTGGGGAGACCCAGTACTTC. It translates to CASGGGKVSLGETQYF.

This clonotype was recorded a few times. This chain uses TRBV5-5 with TRBJ2-7; 7 bases agree with TRBD1. The CDR3 runs to 14 residues. V lost 5 bases, J lost 6 bases, and 11 bases stayed unmatched. The germline V gene encodes CDR1 SGHKS and CDR2 YYEKEE (reference sequence). The CDR3 DNA reads as TGTGCCAGCAGTGACATCTTGACAGGGCTCGAGCAGTACTTC. Translated: CASSDILTGLEQYF.

This clonotype has a handful of counts. The chain has TRBV25-1 and TRBJ2-7, with TRBD2 matching over 10 bases. J was trimmed by 6 bases and V by 4 bases; bases with no gene match: 6. The CDR3 runs to 14 residues. Germline lookup yields CDR1 MGHDK and CDR2 SYGVNS. CDR3 sequence (DNA): TGTGCCAGCAGTGGTCTAGCGGGAGAACCCGAGCAGTACTTC. It translates to CASSGLAGEPEQYF.

This clonotype appeared many times. This chain connects TRBV4-2 to TRBJ2-3; no clear D. Germline values: CDR1 LGHNA, CDR2 YNFKEQ. V was shortened by 1 base and J by 6 bases, with 11 bases between the two germline ends. This CDR3 has 14 residues. CDR3 sequence (DNA): TGTGCCAGCAGCCAAGTATTGGGGTCCGATACGCAGTATTTT. This codes for CASSQVLGSDTQYF.

This clonotype was counted a few times. The chain uses TRBV12-3 or TRBV12-4 and TRBJ2-5; 16 bases are shared with TRBD2. The CDR3 has 19 residues. Trimming at V came to 4 bases and at J to 0 bases, leaving 8 bases not matched to a gene. CDR3 residues: CASSYPGTSGRADQETQYF. CDR3 nucleotide sequence: TGTGCCAGCAGTTACCCCGGGACTAGCGGGAGGGCCGACCAAGAGACCCAGTACTTC.

The chain employs TRBV7-9 and TRBJ2-4, with TRBD1 matching over 7 bases. This CDR3 spans 13 amino acids. Germline-derived CDR1 and CDR2 are SEHNR and FQNEAQ (reference sequence). J was trimmed by 9 bases and V by 5 bases; bases with no gene match: 7. The CDR3 nucleotides are TGTGCCAGCAGCCCCAACGACAGGGTCATTCAGTACTTC. It encodes CASSPNDRVIQYF.

The V gene is TRBV13, the J gene TRBJ2-7; D gene uncertain. The CDR3 has 11 residues. CDR1 PRHDT and CDR2 FYEKMQ come from the germline V gene (reference sequence). V shed 10 bases and J shed 3 bases, with 10 bases lying between them. The CDR3 region has the DNA TGTGCCAAGGGCTCGGACTACGAGCAGTACTTC. Translating gives CAKGSDYEQYF.

The chain has TRBV6-1 and TRBJ1-2; 12 nucleotides match TRBD1. The ends lost 9 bases at V and 4 bases at J; junction bases unmatched: 9. Germline V gene lookup returns CDR1 MNHNS and CDR2 SASEGT. The CDR3 runs 15 residues. The CDR3 loop reads CASSGTGGLPYGYTF. The CDR3 bases are TGTGCCAGTTCCGGGACAGGGGGCTTACCCTATGGCTACACCTTC.

This clonotype was recorded many times. The chain combines TRBV12-3 or TRBV12-4 with TRBJ2-1; D may match TRBD1 or TRBD2 (5 bases each). Trimming stripped 5 bases from V and 8 bases from J, with 16 bases between. The CDR3 spans 14 residues. The chain's CDR3 is CASSPIGTGDEQFF. DNA for the CDR3: TGTGCCAGCAGTCCGATAGGGACGGGCGATGAGCAGTTCTTC.

The chain combines TRBV2 with TRBJ2-3, with 10 bases matching TRBD2. The junction had 6 bases not matched to a gene; V was cut back by 0 bases and J by 3 bases. CDR1 is SNHLY, CDR2 FYNNEI, per germline. CDR3 size: 17 residues. In DNA form, the CDR3 reads TGTGCCAGCAGTGAAGCCCAGCGGGGGGGCTTGACAGATACGCAGTATTTT. It encodes CASSEAQRGGLTDTQYF.

Many counts were recorded for this clonotype. The V gene is TRBV28, the J gene TRBJ1-6; D possibly corresponds to TRBD1 (5 bases). V lost 1 base and J 10 bases, leaving 14 bases between the germline ends. Germline CDR1 reads MDHEN; CDR2 reads SYDVKM. This CDR3 spans 15 amino acids. The CDR3 DNA reads TGTGCCAGCAGTTTATTCCAGGGATTGGGATCACCCCTCCACTTT. It encodes CASSLFQGLGSPLHF.

On this clonotype: This may come from a read error, since a much larger clone is one base off. The chain has TRBV15 and TRBJ2-3; D gene ambiguous. This CDR3 has 14 amino acids. Per germline, CDR1 LNHNV and CDR2 YYDKDF (reference sequence). Here the CDR3 reads CATSSPGATNTQYF. DNA for the CDR3: TGTGCCACCAGCAGCCCGGGCGCCACAAATACGCAGTATTTT. The full variable domain, its missing parts supplied by reference TRBV15 and TRBJ2-3, is DAMVIQNPRYQVTQFGKPVTLSCSQTLNHNVMYWYQQKSSQAPKLLFHYYDKDFNNEADTPDNFQSRRPNTSFCFLDIRSPGLGDTAMYLCATSSPGATNTQYFGPGTRLTVL.

This clonotype was picked up many times. The genes are TRBV10-3 and TRBJ2-5; possibly TRBD1 or TRBD2 for D (5 bases each). The length of the CDR3 is 15 residues. CDR1 is ENHRY and CDR2 is SYGVKD in the germline V gene. V lost 2 bases, J lost 5 bases, and 15 bases lay in between. Here the CDR3 DNA reads TGTGCCATCAGTGAGCCGGGTGAGGGGCCCGAGACCCAGTACTTC. Protein product: CAISEPGEGPETQYF.

This clonotype has a handful of counts. The rearrangement joins TRBV27 to TRBJ2-1; no clear D gene. The ends were cut back, 6 bases at V and 4 bases at J, with 7 bases in the middle. Germline values: CDR1 MNHEY, CDR2 SMNVEV (reference sequence). CDR3 length: 12 amino acids. This CDR3 is CASRADYNEQFF. CDR3 bases: TGTGCCAGCAGGGCGGATTACAATGAGCAGTTCTTC.

V and J are TRBV12-3 or TRBV12-4 and TRBJ2-1; 8 bases fit TRBD1. There are 17 residues in the CDR3. V shed 2 bases, J shed 4 bases, and the junction held 10 bases outside the gene matches. CDR3 sequence (DNA): TGTGCCAGCAGTTTACTCCCTCCGGGACAGGCGTACAATGAGCAGTTCTTC. The encoded protein is CASSLLPPGQAYNEQFF.

The chain carries TRBV20-1 and TRBJ2-1; 8 nucleotides align to TRBD1. This CDR3 contains 14 residues. Germline values: CDR1 DFQATT, CDR2 SNEGSKA (reference sequence). V was clipped by 6 bases and J by 9 bases; unmatched bases: 13. CDR3 DNA: TGCAGTGCACAATCCGGGACAGGTATTATTGAGCAGTTCTTC. As protein: CSAQSGTGIIEQFF.

This chain connects TRBV7-9 to TRBJ2-6; TRBD1 matches 8 bases. With 5 bases clipped from V and 0 bases from J, the junction kept 3 bases outside the gene matches. The CDR3 contains 16 residues. Germline CDR1 reads SEHNR; CDR2 reads FQNEAQ (reference sequence). The CDR3 bases are TGTGCCAGCAGCGGACAGGGTCTCTCTGGGGCCAACGTCCTGACTTTC. Translation gives CASSGQGLSGANVLTF.

In its sample, this clonotype was seen many times. The V call is TRBV7-9, the J call TRBJ2-7; 9 nucleotides align to TRBD1. Germline values: CDR1 SEHNR, CDR2 FQNEAQ (reference sequence). The trim removed 5 bases at V and 5 bases at J, leaving 13 bases unmatched. CDR3 length equals 16 residues. CDR3 amino acids: CASSAPPTGGGNEQYF. The CDR3, as DNA: TGTGCCAGCAGCGCACCACCGACAGGGGGTGGTAACGAGCAGTACTTC.

The chain employs TRBV19 and TRBJ1-2; unclear D gene. The length of the CDR3 is 15 residues. The germline V and J ends were trimmed by 5 bases and 1 base, with 14 bases remaining between them. Germline V gene data show CDR1 as LNHDA and CDR2 as SQIVND (reference sequence). The CDR3 is CASSQSPGSNYGYTF. CDR3 nucleotides: TGTGCCAGTAGTCAATCCCCAGGTAGTAACTATGGCTACACCTTC.